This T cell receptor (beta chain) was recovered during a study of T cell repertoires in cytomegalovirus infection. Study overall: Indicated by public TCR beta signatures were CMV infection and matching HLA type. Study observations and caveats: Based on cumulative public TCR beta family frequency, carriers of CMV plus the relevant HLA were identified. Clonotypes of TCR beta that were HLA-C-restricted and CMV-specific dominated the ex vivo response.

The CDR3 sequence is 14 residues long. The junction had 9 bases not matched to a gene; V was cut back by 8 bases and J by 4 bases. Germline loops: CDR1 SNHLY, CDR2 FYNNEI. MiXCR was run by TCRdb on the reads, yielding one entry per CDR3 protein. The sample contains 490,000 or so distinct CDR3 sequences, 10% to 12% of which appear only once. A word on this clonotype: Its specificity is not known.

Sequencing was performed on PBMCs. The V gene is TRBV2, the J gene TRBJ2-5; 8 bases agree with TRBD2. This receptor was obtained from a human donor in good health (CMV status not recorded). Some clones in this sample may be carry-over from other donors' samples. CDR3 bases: TGTGCCAGCGGGGGGACTAGGAGGAGAGAGACCCAGTACTTC. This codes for CASGGTRRRETQYF.